One TCR beta chain is described in this entry. This clone was seen just once. Its specific antigen is unknown. No much larger clonotype is one base removed from it; base qualities were not supplied. The data belong to a study of cytomegalovirus exposure and HLA in healthy donors (dated by TCRdb to the late 2010s). In terms of the full investigation: According to a later analysis, one platform produced both the 120 validation repertoires and the approximately 660 repertoires of the first cohort. The study aimed to test whether signatures of past pathogen exposure could be identified by cataloging public T cell receptors. Besides the first cohort of around 670 subjects, a separate validation cohort made up of 120 different subjects was used. To predict cytomegalovirus infection status, the study brought together high-throughput TCR immunosequencing, statistical association of individual TCRs with disease status, and machine learning.

Findings and caveats that apply to the study as a whole: According to the authors, the approach could potentially be generalized to other disease states and immunological phenotypes. Most TCR sequences were observed very rarely across donors, whereas some public TCRs were present in many individuals. Subsequent analysis determined that TCRs grouped into clusters in the first cohort also showed a tendency toward co-occurrence across the 120 or so validation repertoires, and roughly 94% of cluster scores exceeded 0. A later analysis had no HLA typing for the validation cohort, so co-occurrence there was scored across all 130 or so repertoires. The classifier was reported to diagnose cytomegalovirus status with high specificity and sensitivity in both the original and validation cohorts. Three of the identified cytomegalovirus-associated TCR beta chains were confirmed in vitro to be specific for cytomegalovirus antigens. A total of roughly 160 TCR beta chains were listed by the study as associated with cytomegalovirus.

Separate from the roughly 700-subject first cohort, the validation cohort of 90 to 150 subjects was the group to which the donors belonged. V gives up 0 bases and J gives up 7 bases, and the segment between their germline ends measures 7 bases. Looking up the germline V gene yields CDR1 SGHAT and CDR2 FQNNGV. The cysteine opens and the phenylalanine closes a CDR3 of 13 amino acids. Just CDR3 DNA is preserved here, 39 bases in frame from base 1. Library prep was done by the immunoSEQ multiplex PCR assay. Per the source publication's procedure: To diagnose cytomegalovirus status from the catalog of TCR beta chain sequences, a statistical classification framework was built. TCRdb provides this immuneACCESS table in a form limited to in-frame rearrangements. Some clones are lacking; in checked studies, under half of them reflect an unresolved V gene, and why the rest are absent is not known. The DNA gave D and trimming, while V, J and clone size come from that table. This sample holds 200,000 to 250,000 clones; over 80% were observed only once. The top ten clonotypes cover over 11% of the sample.

This sequence was found in a woman in her thirties in good health and CMV-seropositive. The sample consisted of PBMCs. The receptor chain draws on TRBV11-2 and TRBJ2-1, with the D gene too uncertain to name. The DNA is TGTGCCAGCAGCTTAGATCTGAGAAATGAGCAGTTCTTC. This is translated as CASSLDLRNEQFF.